This T cell receptor beta chain appears in the sequencing data of a study of cytomegalovirus exposure and HLA in healthy donors. Study details: The approximately 670 first-cohort repertoires shared a platform with the 130 or so validation repertoires, as reported in a later analysis.

Whole-study findings and limits: It was 150 to 200 TCR beta chains that were listed as cytomegalovirus-associated. According to a subsequent analysis, TCR clusters identified in the first cohort showed a tendency to co-occur across the roughly 120 validation repertoires.

TCRdb keeps only in-frame clones here, not all; method: immunoSEQ multiplex PCR. The sample lists tens of thousands of clones, about 90% occurring once. This clone has only a few counts. No antigen is known for it. The donors were members of the validation cohort, which comprised roughly 130 subjects and was separate from the first cohort of several hundred subjects. Germline loops: CDR1 MNHEY, CDR2 SVGAGI. CDR3 length equals 14 residues. Trimming cost V 7 bases and J 0 bases, with 13 bases left between them. V and J are TRBV6-5 and TRBJ2-7, with D perhaps TRBD1 (5 bases). The TCR sequence derives from a man aged 18 to 35 in good health and CMV-seronegative. Sequenced material: PBMCs. The CDR3 is CASTKGAISYEQYF. The CDR3, as DNA: TGTGCCAGCACTAAAGGGGCGATCTCCTACGAGCAGTACTTC.